This T cell receptor (beta chain) came from a study of T cell changes during pregnancy in multiple sclerosis. This clone was detected a few times. This CDR3 contains 13 residues. Germline lookup yields CDR1 LNHDA and CDR2 SQIVND (reference sequence). V was pared by 6 bases and J by 10 bases, with 5 bases of the junction left unmatched. TCRdb's copy holds only in-frame clones and misses some; the assay was immunoSEQ multiplex PCR. The profile shows 45,000 to 55,000 clones, approximately 87% of them singletons. This receptor was obtained from a female donor in good health, enrolled as a control in a pregnancy study. The chain links TRBV19 to TRBJ1-6; 8 bases align to TRBD1. The material was peripheral blood, obtained in the first trimester of pregnancy. CDR3 in amino acids: CASRETGDSPLHF. In DNA form, the CDR3 reads TGTGCCAGTAGAGAGACAGGGGACTCACCCCTCCACTTT.